Listed below are T cell receptor beta chains from one sample, sequenced in a study of blood T cell repertoires in COVID-19. TCRdb's table, derived via immunoSEQ multiplex PCR, lists solely in-frame clones and lacks some. Found here are 90,000 to 150,000 clones, 85% to 90% of them singletons; the top ten hold about 3.9%. Material: peripheral blood. All receptors come from a man in his sixties with acute or convalescent COVID-19. The CDR3 runs from the conserved cysteine through the conserved F or W. A D gene is named only where the DNA matches it firmly. Rows may omit the clone size; those that give it use once, few, many or a size class.

clone_size j_call d_call v_call cdr3_aa cdr3_nt
- TRBJ1-1 - TRBV7-9 CASSLGAGGETFF TGTGCCAGCAGCTTAGGGGCGGGGGGTGAGACTTTCTTT
- TRBJ1-2 - TRBV27 CASSSAGAESYGYTF TGTGCCAGCAGTTCCGCGGGGGCTGAAAGCTATGGCTACACCTTC
- TRBJ1-5 - TRBV5-6 CASSRRGGDQPQHF TGTGCCAGCAGCCGGCGGGGAGGGGACCAGCCCCAGCATTTT
- TRBJ1-1 TRBD1 TRBV19 CASTNGGTGAFSEAFF TGTGCCAGTACCAATGGAGGGACAGGGGCGTTCTCTGAAGCTTTCTTT
- TRBJ2-7 TRBD2 TRBV19 CASSITGLAGLHEQYF TGTGCCAGTAGTATAACGGGACTAGCGGGACTACACGAGCAGTACTTC
- TRBJ2-6 - TRBV11-2 CASSSQGGANVLTF TGTGCCAGCAGTTCCCAGGGGGGGGCCAACGTCCTGACTTTC
- TRBJ1-5 TRBD1 TRBV5-5 CASSMGQGKIGNQPQHF TGTGCCAGCAGCATGGGACAGGGGAAGATTGGCAATCAGCCCCAGCATTTT
- TRBJ1-6 TRBD1 TRBV6-5 CASSYEGQGLSPLHF TGTGCCAGCAGTTACGAGGGACAGGGACTATCACCCCTCCACTTT
few TRBJ2-2 TRBD1 TRBV9 CASSSPGRDRGQGGELFF TGTGCCAGCAGCTCACCAGGGAGGGACAGGGGGCAAGGCGGGGAGCTGTTTTTT
- TRBJ2-1 - TRBV28 CASVAAARREQFF TGTGCCAGCGTAGCGGCCGCCAGGAGGGAGCAGTTCTTC